The 5 T cell receptor beta chains given below trace back to one sample, sequenced in a study of response to subunit inactivated influenza vaccine. One entry per CDR3 protein results from TCRdb running MiXCR on the RT-PCR reads. The data show about 650,000 distinct CDR3 sequences, around 14% seen once. This material consisted of PBMCs from blood, taken 12 days after vaccination. These receptors came from a man between 50 and 59 years old who received an inactivated influenza vaccine.

This rearrangement joins TRBV7-2 to TRBJ1-1; 9 bases align to TRBD1. There are 14 residues in the CDR3. Germline lookup yields CDR1 SGHTA and CDR2 FQGNSA. Trimming cost V 4 bases and J 0 bases; bases outside gene matches: 0. CDR3 sequence reads: CASSWDRVNTEAFF. The CDR3 bases are TGTGCCAGCAGCTGGGACAGGGTGAACACTGAAGCTTTCTTT.

This clonotype was seen more than once but under ten times. J is TRBJ2-7 and V is TRBV6-2 or TRBV6-3; the match to TRBD2 covers 11 bases. The CDR3 has 16 amino acids. Germline V gives CDR1 MNHEY, CDR2 SVGEGT. The V segment lost 6 bases and the J segment 3 bases; nucleotides outside the gene matches: 10. CDR3 loop: CASSRRLAGSIYEQYF. The CDR3 DNA reads TGTGCCAGCAGCCGACGACTAGCGGGGAGTATCTACGAGCAGTACTTC.

This clonotype was picked up a small number of times. The chain combines TRBV30 with TRBJ2-3, with 10 positions matching TRBD2. The CDR3 totals 15 residues. CDR1 is GTSNPN and CDR2 is SVGIG in the germline V gene (reference sequence). Trimming removed 2 bases from V and 1 base from J; junction bases left unmatched: 3. The CDR3 sequence is CAWSKTSGGTDTQYF. In DNA, the CDR3 is TGTGCCTGGAGTAAAACTAGCGGGGGCACAGATACGCAGTATTTT.

This clonotype was detected many times. The chain uses TRBV5-1 and TRBJ2-3, with 8 bases fitting TRBD2. The CDR3 is made up of 16 amino acids. J lost 3 bases, V lost 4 bases, and 10 bases had no gene match. The germline V gene has CDR1 SGHRS and CDR2 YFSETQ. CDR3 bases: TGCGCCAGCAGCATAGGACTAGCCCAGGGGACAGATACGCAGTATTTT. It codes for CASSIGLAQGTDTQYF.

This sequence joins TRBV6-4 and TRBJ2-1; D call uncertain. The V gene lost 3 bases and the J gene lost 15 bases, with 24 bases spanning the gap. The CDR3 extends over 15 amino acids. The V gene's germline CDR1 is MRHNA and CDR2 SNTAGT. The CDR3 loop is CASSETSTARAPRFF. The CDR3 bases are TGTGCCAGCAGTGAAACGAGTACGGCTCGGGCCCCCCGGTTCTTC.